This T cell receptor beta chain derives from a study of T cells in women clearing cervical HPV infection. The wider study: Women with histologically confirmed HPV16-related CIN3 or worse, 2 with invasive cancer, served as cases. Case blood drawn at lesion detection; control blood after infection cleared. Points from the study as a whole: TRBV6-7 abundance was lower in cases than controls (roughly 0.11% versus 0.16%). Each sample's T-cell count was unknown, possibly confounding richness.

Concerning this clone: Its antigen is undetermined. Read data end 3 residues before the CDR3 end; the end is taken from the germline J gene.

The assay was immunoSEQ multiplex PCR, and TCRdb's table has in-frame clones only and misses some. The specimen's table records 35,000 to 45,000 clones. Germline V gene lookup returns CDR1 WSHSY and CDR2 SAAADI. This CDR3 spans 17 amino acids. The sequenced material came from blood buffy coat. The clonotype was recovered from a woman between 18 and 69 years old with a cervical HPV16 infection that either progressed to CIN3+ or cleared (not recorded which). This chain connects TRBV10-2 to TRBJ2-2, with 12 bases identical to TRBD1. The part of the CDR3 DNA that was read is TGCGCCAGCAGTTTCCCTCCGGGACAGGGGGCCCAAGGAAAG. Protein: CASSFPPGQGAQGK. From start to end, the CDR3 is CASSFPPGQGAQGKLFF.